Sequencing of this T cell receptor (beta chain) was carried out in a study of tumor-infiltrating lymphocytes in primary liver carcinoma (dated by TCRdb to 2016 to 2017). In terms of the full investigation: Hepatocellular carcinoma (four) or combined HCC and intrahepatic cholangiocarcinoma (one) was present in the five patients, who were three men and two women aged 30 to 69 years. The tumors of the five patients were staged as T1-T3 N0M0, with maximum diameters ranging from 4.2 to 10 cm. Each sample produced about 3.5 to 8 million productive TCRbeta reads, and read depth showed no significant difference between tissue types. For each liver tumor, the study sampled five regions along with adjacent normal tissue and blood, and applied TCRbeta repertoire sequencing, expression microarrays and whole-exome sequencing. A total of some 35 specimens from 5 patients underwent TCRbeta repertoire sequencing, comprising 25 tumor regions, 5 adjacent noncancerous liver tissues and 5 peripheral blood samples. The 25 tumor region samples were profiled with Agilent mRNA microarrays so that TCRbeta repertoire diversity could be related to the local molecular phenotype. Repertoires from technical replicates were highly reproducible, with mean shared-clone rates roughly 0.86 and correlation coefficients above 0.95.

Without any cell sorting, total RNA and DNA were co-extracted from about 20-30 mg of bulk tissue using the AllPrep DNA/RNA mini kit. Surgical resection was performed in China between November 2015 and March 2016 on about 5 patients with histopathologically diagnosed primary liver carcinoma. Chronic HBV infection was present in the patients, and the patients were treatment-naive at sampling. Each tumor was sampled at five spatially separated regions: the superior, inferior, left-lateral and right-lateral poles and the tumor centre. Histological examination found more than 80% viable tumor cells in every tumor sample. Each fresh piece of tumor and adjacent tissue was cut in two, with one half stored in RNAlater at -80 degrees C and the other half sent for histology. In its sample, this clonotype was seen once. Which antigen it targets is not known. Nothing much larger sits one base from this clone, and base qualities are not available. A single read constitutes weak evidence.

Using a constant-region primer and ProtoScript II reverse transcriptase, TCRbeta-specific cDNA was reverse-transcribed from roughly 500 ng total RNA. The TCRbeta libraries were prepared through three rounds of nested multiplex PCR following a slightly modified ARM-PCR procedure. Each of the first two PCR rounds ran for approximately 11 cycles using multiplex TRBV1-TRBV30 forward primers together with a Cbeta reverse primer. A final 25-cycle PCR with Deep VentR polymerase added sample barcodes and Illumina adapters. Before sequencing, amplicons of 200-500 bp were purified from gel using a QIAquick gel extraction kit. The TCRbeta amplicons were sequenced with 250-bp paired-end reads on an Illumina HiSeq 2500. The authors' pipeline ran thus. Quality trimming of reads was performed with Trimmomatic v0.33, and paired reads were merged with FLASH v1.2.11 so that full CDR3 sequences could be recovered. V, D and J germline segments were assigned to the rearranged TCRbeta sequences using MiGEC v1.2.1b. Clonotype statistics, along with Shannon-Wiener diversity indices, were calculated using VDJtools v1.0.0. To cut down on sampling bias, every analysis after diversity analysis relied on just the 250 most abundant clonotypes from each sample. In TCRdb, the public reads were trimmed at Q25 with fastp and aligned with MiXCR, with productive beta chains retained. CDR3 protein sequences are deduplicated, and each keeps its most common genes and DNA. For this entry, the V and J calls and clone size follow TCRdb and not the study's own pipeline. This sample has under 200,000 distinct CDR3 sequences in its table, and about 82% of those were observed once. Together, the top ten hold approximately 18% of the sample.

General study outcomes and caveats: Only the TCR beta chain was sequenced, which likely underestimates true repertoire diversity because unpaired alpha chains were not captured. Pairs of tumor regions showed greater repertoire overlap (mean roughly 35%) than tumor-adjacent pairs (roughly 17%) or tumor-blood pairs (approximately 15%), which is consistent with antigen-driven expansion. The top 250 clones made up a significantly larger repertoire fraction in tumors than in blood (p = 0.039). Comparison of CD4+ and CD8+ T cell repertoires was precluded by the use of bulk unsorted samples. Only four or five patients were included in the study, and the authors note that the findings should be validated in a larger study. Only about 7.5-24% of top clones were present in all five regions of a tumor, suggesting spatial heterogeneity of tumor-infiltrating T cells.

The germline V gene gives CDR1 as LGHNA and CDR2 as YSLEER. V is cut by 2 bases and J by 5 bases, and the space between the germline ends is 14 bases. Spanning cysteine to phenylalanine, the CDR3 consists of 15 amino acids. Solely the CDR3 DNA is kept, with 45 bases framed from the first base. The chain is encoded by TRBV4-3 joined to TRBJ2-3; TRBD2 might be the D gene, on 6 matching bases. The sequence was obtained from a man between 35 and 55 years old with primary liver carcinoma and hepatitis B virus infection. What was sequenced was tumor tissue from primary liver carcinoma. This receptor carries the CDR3 CASSQNMGAGDTQYF. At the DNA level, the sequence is TGCGCCAGCAGCCAAAATATGGGAGCGGGAGATACGCAGTATTTT.